This T cell receptor beta chain was observed in a study of PD-1 blockade in mismatch repair-deficient tumors. Only in-frame clones appear in the TCRdb table, and some are missing; sequencing was by immunoSEQ multiplex PCR. The table has about 100,000 clones, over 75% seen once. PCR or immunohistochemistry showed mismatch repair deficiency in every enrolled patient. Concerning this clone: One end of the junction is discordant with germline, which a read error may explain.

The origin of this receptor is an adult with mismatch repair-deficient cancer. The material was peripheral blood, obtained approximately 35 weeks after starting pembrolizumab.

CDR3 protein: CGVRSSYNEQFF. The CDR3 DNA is TGCGGGGTGCGGAGCTCCTACAATGAGCAGTTCTTC. The rearrangement links TRBV2 to TRBJ2-1; D possibly corresponds to TRBD2 (5 bases). CDR1 and CDR2 (germline): SNHLY, FYNNEI. The CDR3 has 12 amino acids.